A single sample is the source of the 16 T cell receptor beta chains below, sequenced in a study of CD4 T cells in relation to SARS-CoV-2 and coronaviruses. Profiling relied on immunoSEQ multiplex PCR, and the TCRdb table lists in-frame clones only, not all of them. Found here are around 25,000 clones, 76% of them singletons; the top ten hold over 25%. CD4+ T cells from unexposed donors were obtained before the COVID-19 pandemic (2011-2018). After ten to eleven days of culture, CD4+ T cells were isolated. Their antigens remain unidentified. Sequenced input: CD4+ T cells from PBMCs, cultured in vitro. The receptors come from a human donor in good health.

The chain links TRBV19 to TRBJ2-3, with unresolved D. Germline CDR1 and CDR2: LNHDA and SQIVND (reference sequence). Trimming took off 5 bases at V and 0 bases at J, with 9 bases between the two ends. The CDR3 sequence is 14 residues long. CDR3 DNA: TGTGCCAGTAGTCTACAAACTAGCACAGATACGCAGTATTTT. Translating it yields CASSLQTSTDTQYF. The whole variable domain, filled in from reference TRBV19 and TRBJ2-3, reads DGGITQSPKYLFRKEGQNVTLSCEQNLNHDAMYWYRQDPGQGLRLIYYSQIVNDFQKGDIAEGYSVSREKKESFPLTVTSAQKNPTAFYLCASSLQTSTDTQYFGPGTRLTVL.

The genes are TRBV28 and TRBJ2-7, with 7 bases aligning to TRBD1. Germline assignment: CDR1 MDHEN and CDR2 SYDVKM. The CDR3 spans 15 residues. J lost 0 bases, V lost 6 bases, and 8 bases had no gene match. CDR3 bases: TGTGCCAGCAGAGGTACAGGGGCCGGCTCCTACGAGCAGTACTTC. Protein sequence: CASRGTGAGSYEQYF.

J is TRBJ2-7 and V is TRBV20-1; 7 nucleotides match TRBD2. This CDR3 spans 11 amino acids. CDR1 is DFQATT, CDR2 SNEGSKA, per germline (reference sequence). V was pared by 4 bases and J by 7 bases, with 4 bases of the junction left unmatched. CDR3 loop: CSATGRVEQYF. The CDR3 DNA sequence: TGCAGTGCTACGGGGAGGGTTGAGCAGTACTTC.

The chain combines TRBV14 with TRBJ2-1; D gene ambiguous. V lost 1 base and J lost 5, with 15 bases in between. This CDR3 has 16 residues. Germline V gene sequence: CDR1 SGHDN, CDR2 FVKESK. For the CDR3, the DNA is TGTGCCAGCAGCCAAGCCCGCGTAGCTGCCCACAATGAGCAGTTCTTC. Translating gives CASSQARVAAHNEQFF.

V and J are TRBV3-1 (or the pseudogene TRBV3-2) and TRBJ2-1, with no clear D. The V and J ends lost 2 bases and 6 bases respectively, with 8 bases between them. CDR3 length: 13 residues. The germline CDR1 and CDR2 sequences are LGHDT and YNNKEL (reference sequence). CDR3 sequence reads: CASSQSPGNEQFF. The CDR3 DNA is TGTGCCAGCAGCCAATCACCAGGCAATGAGCAGTTCTTC.

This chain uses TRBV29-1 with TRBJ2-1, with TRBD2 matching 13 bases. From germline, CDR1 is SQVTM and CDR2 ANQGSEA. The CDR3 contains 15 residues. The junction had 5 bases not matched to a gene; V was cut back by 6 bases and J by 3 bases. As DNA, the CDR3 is TGCAGCGTAAGGACTAGCGGGAGTAACTACAATGAGCAGTTCTTC. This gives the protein CSVRTSGSNYNEQFF.

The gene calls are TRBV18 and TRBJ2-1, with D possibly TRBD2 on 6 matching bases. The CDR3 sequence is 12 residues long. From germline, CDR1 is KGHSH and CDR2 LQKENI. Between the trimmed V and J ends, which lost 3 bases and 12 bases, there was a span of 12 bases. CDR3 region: CASSPRDSGQFF. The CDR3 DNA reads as TGTGCCAGCTCACCTAGGGACTCTGGGCAGTTCTTC.

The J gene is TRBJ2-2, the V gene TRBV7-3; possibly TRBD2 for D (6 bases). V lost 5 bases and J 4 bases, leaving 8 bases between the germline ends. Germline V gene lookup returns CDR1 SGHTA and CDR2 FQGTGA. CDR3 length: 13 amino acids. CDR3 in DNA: TGTGCCAGCAGCCCCGGGGGCACCGGGGAGCTGTTTTTT. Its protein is CASSPGGTGELFF.

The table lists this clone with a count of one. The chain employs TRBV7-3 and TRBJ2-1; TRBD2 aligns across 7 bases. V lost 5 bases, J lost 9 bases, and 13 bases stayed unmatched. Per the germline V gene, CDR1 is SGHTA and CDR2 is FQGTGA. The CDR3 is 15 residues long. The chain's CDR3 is CASSPRGGPLAEQFF. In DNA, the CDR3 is TGTGCCAGCAGCCCACGGGGAGGGCCCTTGGCTGAGCAGTTCTTC.

The CDR3 bases are TGCAGCGTTGGGGGGACTAATGAGCAGTTCTTC. It codes for CSVGGTNEQFF. The chain employs TRBV29-1 and TRBJ2-1, with a tentative D call TRBD2 (6 bases). V lost 4 bases to trimming and J lost 7 bases, with 8 bases between them. The CDR3 covers 11 residues. Germline V gene lookup returns CDR1 SQVTM and CDR2 ANQGSEA.

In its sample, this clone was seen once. The CDR3 region is CATGTAADNEQFF. The CDR3 DNA reads TGTGCCACCGGGACGGCGGCCGACAATGAGCAGTTCTTC. V gene TRBV10-3 combines with J gene TRBJ2-1; D possibly uses TRBD1 or TRBD2 (5 bases each). Germline CDR1 ENHRY, CDR2 SYGVKD. The CDR3 has 13 amino acids. V gave up 10 bases and J gave up 5 bases, with 15 bases separating them.

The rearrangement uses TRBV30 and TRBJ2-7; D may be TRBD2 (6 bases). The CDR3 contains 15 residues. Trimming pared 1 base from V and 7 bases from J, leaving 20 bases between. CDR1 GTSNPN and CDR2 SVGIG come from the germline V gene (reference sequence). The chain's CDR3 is CAWSAKGLRPTEQYF. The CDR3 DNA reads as TGTGCCTGGAGTGCAAAGGGACTGAGACCTACGGAGCAGTACTTC.

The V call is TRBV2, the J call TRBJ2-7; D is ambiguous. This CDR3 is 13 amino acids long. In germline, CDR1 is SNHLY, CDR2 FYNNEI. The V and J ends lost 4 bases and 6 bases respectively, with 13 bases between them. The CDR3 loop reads CASSVSPLGEQYF. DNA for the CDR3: TGTGCCAGCAGTGTATCTCCTCTAGGCGAGCAGTACTTC.

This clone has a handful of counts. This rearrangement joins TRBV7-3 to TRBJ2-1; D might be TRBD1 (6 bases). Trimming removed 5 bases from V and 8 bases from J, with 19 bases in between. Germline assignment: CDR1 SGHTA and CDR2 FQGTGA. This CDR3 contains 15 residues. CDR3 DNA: TGTGCCAGCAGCGAACACAGGGACGTGCTGGATGAGCAGTTCTTC. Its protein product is CASSEHRDVLDEQFF. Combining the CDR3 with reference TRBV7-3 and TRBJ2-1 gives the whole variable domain GAGVSQTPSNKVTEKGKYVELRCDPISGHTALYWYRQSLGQGPEFLIYFQGTGAADDSGLPNDRFFAVRPEGSVSTLKIQRTERGDSAVYLCASSEHRDVLDEQFFGPGTRLTVL.

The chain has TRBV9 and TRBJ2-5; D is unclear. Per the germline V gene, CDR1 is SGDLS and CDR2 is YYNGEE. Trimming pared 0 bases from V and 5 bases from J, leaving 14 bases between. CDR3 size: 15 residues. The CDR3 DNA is TGTGCCAGCAGCGTAGACGTGGCCCATAGGGAGACCCAGTACTTC. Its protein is CASSVDVAHRETQYF.

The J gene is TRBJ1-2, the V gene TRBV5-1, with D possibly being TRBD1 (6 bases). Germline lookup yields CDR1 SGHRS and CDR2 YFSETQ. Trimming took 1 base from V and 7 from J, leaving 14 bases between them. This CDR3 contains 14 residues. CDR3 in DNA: TGCGCCAGCAGCTTGAGGCCAGGGGACGGTGGCTACACCTTC. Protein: CASSLRPGDGGYTF.